The subject of this entry is one T cell receptor (beta chain). The antigen is undetermined. V lost 8 bases and J lost 0, with 8 bases in between. The length of the CDR3 is 13 residues. The TCR beta libraries were generated through quantitative 5'-RACE incorporating molecular barcodes. MiXCR, run by TCRdb on the 5' RACE reads, gives a single entry per CDR3 protein. Of about 750,000 distinct CDR3 sequences listed, around a fifth were seen once; the top ten hold around 19%. The sample is drawn from a study of CD8 T cells in ankylosing spondylitis. Whole-study findings and limits: Several of the motif variants were reported before in synovial fluid and blood from reactive arthritis. Relatively rare in peripheral blood, disease-linked clones were also CD8+. The study identified a TCR beta motif of roughly eight highly homologous variants that appeared characteristic of ankylosing spondylitis blood. The authors reported significant enrichment of disease-linked clones in matched ankylosing spondylitis synovial fluid.

This rearrangement joins TRBV12-3 or TRBV12-4 to TRBJ1-5, with D unresolved. The sequencing sample was made of blood, either unsorted or a sorted T cell fraction (not recorded which). The receptor was isolated from a male donor with ankylosing spondylitis. The CDR3 loop reads CASGKNSNQPQHF. The CDR3 DNA follows: TGTGCCAGCGGAAAGAATAGCAATCAGCCCCAGCATTTT.